Presented here are 29 T cell receptor beta chains from one specimen sequenced in a study of CD8+ T cells in alopecia areata. Sequencing templates came from extracted RNA that was reverse transcribed into cDNA. Assay used: immunoSEQ multiplex PCR; TCRdb lists only in-frame clones, some missing. The sample lists about 190,000 clones, 60% to 70% occurring once. Documented treatment: oral pan-JAK inhibitor, 5-10 mg twice daily. Sequences were derived from CD4+ T cells sorted from blood, sampled at week 4, from a patient treated with tofacitinib. The receptor source for this set is a human donor with alopecia areata.

This rearrangement joins TRBV28 to TRBJ2-5, with 7 bases aligning to TRBD1. J was trimmed by 5 bases and V by 3 bases; bases with no gene match: 6. This CDR3 has 14 residues. Per germline, CDR1 MDHEN and CDR2 SYDVKM. In DNA, the CDR3 is TGTGCCAGCAGTTTCCGACAGGGATACGAGACCCAGTACTTC. Amino acid sequence: CASSFRQGYETQYF.

This clone was seen more than once but under ten times. V usage is TRBV7-2 and J usage is TRBJ1-1, with D unresolved. Germline lookup yields CDR1 SGHTA and CDR2 FQGNSA. The CDR3 runs 14 residues. V was cut by 0 bases and J by 3 bases, with 8 bases left in between. The CDR3 protein is CASSLAQLDTEAFF. For the CDR3, the DNA is TGTGCCAGCAGCTTAGCCCAATTGGACACTGAAGCTTTCTTT. Supplemented by reference TRBV7-2 and TRBJ1-1, the full variable domain reads GAGVSQSPSNKVTEKGKDVELRCDPISGHTALYWYRQSLGQGLEFLIYFQGNSAPDKSGLPSDRFSAERTGGSVSTLTIQRTQQEDSAVYLCASSLAQLDTEAFFGQGTRLTVV.

This clone appeared a single time. The sample contains more than one DNA sequence encoding this CDR3. The chain has TRBV29-1 and TRBJ1-1; D call uncertain. The ends were cut back, 4 bases at V and 3 bases at J, with 3 bases in the middle. This CDR3 is built from 10 residues. Germline V gives CDR1 SQVTM, CDR2 ANQGSEA. As DNA, the CDR3 is TGCAGCGTTGGGGACACTGAAGCTTTCTTT. Translating gives CSVGDTEAFF.

The sample holds a few counts of this clone. The chain links TRBV30 to TRBJ2-7; D is unclear. Trimming shortened V by 2 bases and J by 5 bases, and 7 bases separated the two germline ends. The length of the CDR3 is 11 residues. CDR1 is GTSNPN and CDR2 is SVGIG in the germline V gene (reference sequence). The CDR3 DNA is TGTGCCTGGAGTTCGGACCACGAGCAGTACTTC. This codes for CAWSSDHEQYF.

The V gene is TRBV29-1, the J gene TRBJ1-2; D ambiguous. V was pared by 3 bases and J by 6 bases, with 2 bases between. Looked up from germline, CDR1 is SQVTM and CDR2 is ANQGSEA. CDR3 length equals 9 residues. The CDR3 region has the DNA TGCAGCGTTGACGATGGCTACACCTTC. This encodes CSVDDGYTF.

In the case of this clone: Since a much larger clone is just one base distant, this may be a read error. This sample also contains other DNA sequences that code for the same CDR3. The CDR3 region has the DNA TGTGCCAGCTCACCATCGGGACAGTACGAGCAGTACTTC. It yields the protein CASSPSGQYEQYF. J is TRBJ2-7 and V is TRBV18; 7 nucleotides agree with TRBD1. V dropped 2 bases and J dropped 4; count of bases not matched to a gene: 2. This CDR3 is built from 13 residues. Looked up from germline, CDR1 is KGHSH and CDR2 is LQKENI.

This sequence joins TRBV7-2 and TRBJ1-5, with D unresolved. Germline CDR1 and CDR2: SGHTA and FQGNSA. The V gene lost 0 bases and the J gene lost 7 bases, with 7 bases spanning the gap. The CDR3 totals 13 residues. CDR3 protein: CASSLAVEQPQHF. The CDR3 DNA follows: TGTGCCAGCAGCTTAGCGGTGGAGCAGCCCCAGCATTTT.

This clone was recorded only once. The germline gene is not matched at one end of the junction; a read error may be the cause. The rearrangement uses TRBV2 and TRBJ1-3; TRBD1 matches at 7 bases. The CDR3 extends over 15 amino acids. The germline V gene has CDR1 SNHLY and CDR2 FYNNEI. For the CDR3, the DNA is TGTGCCAGCTGTGACAGGGCGACCTCTGGAAACACCATATATTTT. It translates to CASCDRATSGNTIYF.

This clone has more than one count but fewer than ten. This rearrangement joins TRBV6-5 to TRBJ2-1, with 7 bases matching TRBD1. J was trimmed by 10 bases and V by 0 bases; bases with no gene match: 12. The length of the CDR3 is 16 residues. The germline CDR1 and CDR2 sequences are MNHEY and SVGAGI. The CDR3 DNA reads as TGTGCCAGCAGTTACTCCCCGGGGACAGAGTTTAAGGAGCAGTTCTTC. Protein: CASSYSPGTEFKEQFF.

In nucleotides, the CDR3 is TGCGCCAGCAGCCAAGGGACGGCCATGGACAATGAAAAACTGTTTTTT. Amino acid sequence: CASSQGTAMDNEKLFF. The chain employs TRBV4-3 and TRBJ1-4; D gene unclear. The CDR3 spans 16 residues. V lost 1 base to trimming and J lost 5 bases, with 14 bases between them. Germline CDR1 is LGHNA and CDR2 is YSLEER.

The chain links TRBV2 to TRBJ1-1; perhaps TRBD1 as D (6 bases). Looked up from germline, CDR1 is SNHLY and CDR2 is FYNNEI. V lost 4 bases, J lost 4 bases, and 10 bases lay in between. This CDR3 spans 13 amino acids. The CDR3 DNA reads TGTGCCAGCAGTGTAGAGGGGGGCACTGAAGCTTTCTTT. Protein sequence: CASSVEGGTEAFF.

This clone was seen a handful of times. J is TRBJ2-7 and V is TRBV7-2; D is possibly TRBD1 (5 bases). V lost 1 base to trimming and J lost 3 bases, with 10 bases between them. Germline V CDR1 and CDR2: SGHTA, FQGNSA. The CDR3 contains 14 residues. Here the CDR3 reads CASSLGPGLYEQYF. In nucleotides, the CDR3 is TGTGCCAGCAGCTTAGGACCAGGGCTCTACGAGCAGTACTTC.

The rearrangement links TRBV30 to TRBJ2-1, with 8 bases identical to TRBD2. CDR3 length: 17 residues. V lost 0 bases to trimming and J lost 2 bases; unmatched junction nucleotides: 9. Germline V gene data show CDR1 as GTSNPN and CDR2 as SVGIG (reference sequence). CDR3 sequence reads: CAWSVPPPGGPYNEQFF. The CDR3 DNA is TGTGCCTGGAGTGTTCCCCCTCCGGGAGGGCCCTACAATGAGCAGTTCTTC.

This sequence joins TRBV30 and TRBJ2-7; 11 nucleotides match TRBD2. The CDR3 length is 15 residues. J gave up 0 bases and V 1 base, and 2 bases lay outside the gene matches. The germline gives CDR1 GTSNPN, CDR2 SVGIG (reference sequence). CDR3 sequence reads: CAWSGGLAASYEQYF. DNA of the CDR3: TGTGCCTGGAGTGGGGGACTAGCGGCCTCCTACGAGCAGTACTTC.

The rearrangement joins TRBV18 to TRBJ2-3; the D gene is possibly TRBD1 (6 bases). V lost 0 bases and J 4 bases, leaving 14 bases between the germline ends. Germline assignment: CDR1 KGHSH and CDR2 LQKENI. The CDR3 spans 16 residues. The CDR3 DNA reads TGTGCCAGCTCACCACCTAACACAGGGAGCGCAGATACGCAGTATTTT. Translated: CASSPPNTGSADTQYF.

The chain employs TRBV30 and TRBJ1-3, with D uncertain. Germline-derived CDR1 and CDR2 are GTSNPN and SVGIG (reference sequence). CDR3 length equals 15 residues. Trimming removed 3 bases at V and 2 bases at J, with 14 bases between. The CDR3 nucleotides are TGTGCCTGGAGGATGGACCGGCCGGCTGGAAACACCATATATTTT. This translates into CAWRMDRPAGNTIYF.

CDR3 DNA sequence: TGCGCCAGCAGCCCGGGACAGGGAGTGAAGGCCAACGTCCTGACTTTC. Amino acid sequence: CASSPGQGVKANVLTF. The V gene is TRBV4-1, the J gene TRBJ2-6; 9 nucleotides line up with TRBD1. The germline V gene encodes CDR1 MGHRA and CDR2 YSYEKL. The V and J ends lost 4 bases and 6 bases, in that order; junction bases with no gene match: 7. There are 16 residues in the CDR3.

J is TRBJ2-5 and V is TRBV5-1; either TRBD1 or TRBD2 may fit D (6 bases each). CDR3 length equals 13 residues. Germline assignment: CDR1 SGHRS and CDR2 YFSETQ. The V end lost 2 bases, the J end lost 5 bases, and 10 bases lay between the germline ends. The CDR3 loop is CASSFQGRETQYF. The CDR3 nucleotides read TGCGCCAGCAGCTTTCAGGGGAGGGAGACCCAGTACTTC.

The chain is built from TRBV7-2 and TRBJ2-1; 13 bases match TRBD2. This CDR3 is built from 16 residues. V trimming: 2 bases; J trimming: 6 bases; junction bases outside the gene matches: 4. CDR1 is SGHTA, CDR2 FQGNSA, per germline. CDR3 coding DNA: TGTGCCAGCAGCTTAACTAGCGGGAGGGCCTCCAATGAGCAGTTCTTC. Protein: CASSLTSGRASNEQFF.

In its sample, this clone was seen a few times. This sample also contains other DNA sequences that code for the same CDR3. The V call is TRBV4-1, the J call TRBJ2-5; the D is unclear. CDR3 length: 13 amino acids. Trimming shortened V by 1 base and J by 2 bases, and 5 bases separated the two germline ends. Germline values: CDR1 MGHRA, CDR2 YSYEKL. The chain's CDR3 is CASSQGLQETQYF. CDR3 DNA sequence: TGCGCCAGCAGCCAAGGACTGCAAGAGACCCAGTACTTC.

This clone was picked up a small number of times. Other DNA sequences in this sample translate to the same CDR3. V and J are TRBV4-2 and TRBJ2-3; 10 bases are a match to TRBD2. The germline V gene has CDR1 LGHNA and CDR2 YNFKEQ. V was clipped by 0 bases and J by 7 bases; unmatched bases: 4. The CDR3 runs 15 residues. The CDR3 here is CASSQEVSGRNTQYF. The CDR3 nucleotides are TGTGCCAGCAGCCAAGAAGTTAGCGGGAGGAATACGCAGTATTTT.

The rearrangement links TRBV7-2 to TRBJ2-1, with a possible D match to TRBD1 (6 bases). V was shortened by 5 bases and J by 3 bases, with 14 bases between the two germline ends. Germline V lookup: CDR1 SGHTA, CDR2 FQGNSA. The CDR3 contains 15 residues. The CDR3 spells CASSRSGTNYNEQFF. For the CDR3, the DNA is TGTGCCAGCAGCCGATCTGGGACAAACTACAATGAGCAGTTCTTC.

The rearrangement links TRBV28 to TRBJ1-2; D gene ambiguous. Trimming removed 5 bases at V and 5 bases at J, with 12 bases between. The CDR3 is 13 amino acids. The germline V gene encodes CDR1 MDHEN and CDR2 SYDVKM. The CDR3 DNA sequence: TGTGCCAGCAGTCCGGACTATAGGTATGGCTACACCTTC. Translating gives CASSPDYRYGYTF.

The chain has TRBV15 and TRBJ1-1; 8 nucleotides line up with TRBD1. Germline V gene sequence: CDR1 LNHNV, CDR2 YYDKDF (reference sequence). Unmatched junction bases numbered 3, after V lost 5 bases and J lost 4 bases. CDR3 length equals 13 residues. The CDR3 coding sequence is TGTGCCACCAGCCGAGGACAGGGCACTGAAGCTTTCTTT. Encoded protein: CATSRGQGTEAFF.

The chain employs TRBV7-7 and TRBJ2-5; D may be TRBD1 or TRBD2 (5 bases each). Germline V lookup: CDR1 SSHAT, CDR2 FNYEAQ (reference sequence). The CDR3 is 14 residues long. The ends were cut back, 5 bases at V and 5 bases at J, with 15 bases in the middle. CDR3 region: CASSPGSGMETQYF. The CDR3 nucleotides are TGTGCCAGCAGCCCGGGATCAGGGATGGAGACCCAGTACTTC.

The chain uses TRBV27 and TRBJ2-3; TRBD1 might be the D (6 bases). The CDR3 extends over 18 amino acids. From germline, CDR1 is MNHEY and CDR2 SMNVEV (reference sequence). V lost 2 bases and J lost 6, with 24 bases in between. CDR3 sequence: CASSLNPLGQLGRDTQYF. The DNA for the CDR3 is TGTGCCAGCAGTTTAAATCCCCTCGGACAGTTGGGGCGGGATACGCAGTATTTT.

V gene TRBV2 combines with J gene TRBJ2-5; TRBD2 matches 13 bases. The CDR3 loop spans 19 amino acids. Germline V CDR1 and CDR2: SNHLY, FYNNEI. Trimming cost V 4 bases and J 5 bases; bases outside gene matches: 16. This CDR3 is CASSALSGRTSGSHETQYF. DNA of the CDR3: TGTGCCAGCAGTGCCCTCAGTGGTAGGACTAGCGGGAGTCACGAGACCCAGTACTTC. The full variable domain, in which reference TRBV2 and TRBJ2-5 provide the parts outside the CDR3, is EPEVTQTPSHQVTQMGQEVILRCVPISNHLYFYWYRQILGQKVEFLVSFYNNEISEKSEIFDDQFSVERPDGSNFTLKIRSTKLEDSAMYFCASSALSGRTSGSHETQYFGPGTRLLVL.

The chain employs TRBV6-5 and TRBJ2-4; 8 bases fit TRBD2. Germline CDR1 is MNHEY and CDR2 is SVGAGI. With 2 bases clipped from V and 7 bases from J, the junction kept 7 bases outside the gene matches. The CDR3 is 15 residues long. For the CDR3, the DNA is TGTGCCAGCAGTTACAGAAGCGGGAGAGGGAACATTCAGTACTTC. Translation gives CASSYRSGRGNIQYF.

This chain connects TRBV29-1 to TRBJ2-7; tentatively, D is TRBD2 (5 bases). Trimming pared 1 base from V and 2 bases from J, leaving 9 bases between. The germline V gene has CDR1 SQVTM and CDR2 ANQGSEA. This CDR3 has 13 residues. As DNA, the CDR3 is TGCAGCGTTGAAGCAGAGGGCCCCTACGAGCAGTACTTC. Its translation: CSVEAEGPYEQYF.